In its sample, the clone carrying this TCR beta chain was seen many times. TCRdb re-derived calls from the 5' RACE reads in MiXCR, one entry per CDR3 protein. The sample holds 1.5 million to 2 million distinct CDR3 sequences, more than 30% seen once. The data were taken from a study of identical twins. Germline V gives CDR1 KGHSH, CDR2 LQKENI. This CDR3 is built from 13 residues. V lost 8 bases, J lost 0 bases, and 8 bases lay in between. The sequence came from a newborn girl in good health. Sample: cord blood. The chain carries TRBV18 and TRBJ2-1; D is unresolved. As DNA, the CDR3 is TGTGCCAGCAGCCCTAGCTCCTACAATGAGCAGTTCTTC. Translating gives CASSPSSYNEQFF.